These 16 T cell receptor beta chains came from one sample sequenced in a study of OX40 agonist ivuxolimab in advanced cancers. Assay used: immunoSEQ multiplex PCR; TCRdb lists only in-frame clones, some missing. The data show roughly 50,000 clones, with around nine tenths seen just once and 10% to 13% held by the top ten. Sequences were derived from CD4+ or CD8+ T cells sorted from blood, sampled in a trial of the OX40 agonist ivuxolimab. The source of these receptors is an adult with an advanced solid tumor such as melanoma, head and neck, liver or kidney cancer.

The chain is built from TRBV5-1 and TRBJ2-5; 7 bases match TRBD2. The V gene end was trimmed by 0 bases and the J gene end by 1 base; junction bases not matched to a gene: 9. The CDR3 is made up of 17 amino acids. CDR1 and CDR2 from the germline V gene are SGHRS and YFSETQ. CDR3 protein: CASSLDGRRGSQETQYF. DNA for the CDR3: TGCGCCAGCAGCTTGGACGGACGGCGGGGGAGCCAAGAGACCCAGTACTTC.

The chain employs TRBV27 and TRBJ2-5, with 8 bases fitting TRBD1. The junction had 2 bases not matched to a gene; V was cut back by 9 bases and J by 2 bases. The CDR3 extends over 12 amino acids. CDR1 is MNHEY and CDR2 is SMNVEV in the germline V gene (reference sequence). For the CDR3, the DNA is TGTGCCAGTCGGGACAGGCAAGAGACCCAGTACTTC. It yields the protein CASRDRQETQYF.

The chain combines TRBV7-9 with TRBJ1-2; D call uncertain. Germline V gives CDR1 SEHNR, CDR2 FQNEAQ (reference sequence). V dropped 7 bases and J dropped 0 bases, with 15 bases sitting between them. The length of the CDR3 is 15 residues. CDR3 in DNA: TGTGCCAGCACCCCCCCCGCAGACCCTAACTATGGCTACACCTTC. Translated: CASTPPADPNYGYTF.

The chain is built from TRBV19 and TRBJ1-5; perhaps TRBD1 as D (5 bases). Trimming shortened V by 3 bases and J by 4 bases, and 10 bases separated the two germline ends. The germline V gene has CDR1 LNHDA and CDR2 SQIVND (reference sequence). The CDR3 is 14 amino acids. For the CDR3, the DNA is TGTGCCAGTAGTATTGCGGCAGGGAATCAGCCCCAGCATTTT. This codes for CASSIAAGNQPQHF. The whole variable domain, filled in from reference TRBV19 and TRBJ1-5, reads DGGITQSPKYLFRKEGQNVTLSCEQNLNHDAMYWYRQDPGQGLRLIYYSQIVNDFQKGDIAEGYSVSREKKESFPLTVTSAQKNPTAFYLCASSIAAGNQPQHFGDGTRLSIL.

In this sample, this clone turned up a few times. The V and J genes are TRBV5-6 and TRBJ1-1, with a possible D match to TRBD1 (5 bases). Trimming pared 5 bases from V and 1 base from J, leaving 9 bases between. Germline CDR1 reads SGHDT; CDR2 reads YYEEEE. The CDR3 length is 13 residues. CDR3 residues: CASSWTRNTEAFF. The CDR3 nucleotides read TGTGCCAGCAGTTGGACAAGGAACACTGAAGCTTTCTTT.

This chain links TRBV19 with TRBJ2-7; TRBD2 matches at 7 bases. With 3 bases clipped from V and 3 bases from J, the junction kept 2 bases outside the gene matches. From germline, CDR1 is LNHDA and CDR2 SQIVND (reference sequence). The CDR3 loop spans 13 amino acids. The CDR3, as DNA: TGTGCCAGTAGTATGCCGGGAGGCTACGAGCAGTACTTC. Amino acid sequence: CASSMPGGYEQYF.

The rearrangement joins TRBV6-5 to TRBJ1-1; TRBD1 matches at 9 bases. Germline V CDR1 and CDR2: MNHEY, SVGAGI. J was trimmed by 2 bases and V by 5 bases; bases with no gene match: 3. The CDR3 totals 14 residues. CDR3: CASSLDRGNTEAFF. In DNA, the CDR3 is TGTGCCAGCAGTCTGGACAGGGGCAACACTGAAGCTTTCTTT.

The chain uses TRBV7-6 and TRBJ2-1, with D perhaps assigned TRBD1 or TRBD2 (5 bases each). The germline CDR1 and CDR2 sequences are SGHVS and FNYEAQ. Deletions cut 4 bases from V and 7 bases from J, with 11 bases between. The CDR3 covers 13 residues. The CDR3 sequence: CASSSREMNEQFF. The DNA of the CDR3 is TGTGCCAGCAGCTCCAGGGAGATGAATGAGCAGTTCTTC. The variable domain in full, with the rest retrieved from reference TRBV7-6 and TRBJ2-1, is GAGVSQSPRYKVTKRGQDVALRCDPISGHVSLYWYRQALGQGPEFLTYFNYEAQQDKSGLPNDRFSAERPEGSISTLTIQRTEQRDSAMYRCASSSREMNEQFFGPGTRLTVL.

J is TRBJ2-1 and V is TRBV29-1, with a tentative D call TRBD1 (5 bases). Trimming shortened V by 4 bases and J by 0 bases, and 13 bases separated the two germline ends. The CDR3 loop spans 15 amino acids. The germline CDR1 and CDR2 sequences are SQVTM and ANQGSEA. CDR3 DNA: TGCAGCGTTGTGGGCGACAGTCGCTCCTACAATGAGCAGTTCTTC. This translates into CSVVGDSRSYNEQFF.

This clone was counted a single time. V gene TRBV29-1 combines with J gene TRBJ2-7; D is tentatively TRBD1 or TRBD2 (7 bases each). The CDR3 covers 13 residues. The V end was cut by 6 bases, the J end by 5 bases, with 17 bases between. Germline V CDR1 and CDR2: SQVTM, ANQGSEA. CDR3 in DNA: TGCAGCGTCGGGGGGTCACAGGGGCACGAGCAGTACTTC. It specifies CSVGGSQGHEQYF.

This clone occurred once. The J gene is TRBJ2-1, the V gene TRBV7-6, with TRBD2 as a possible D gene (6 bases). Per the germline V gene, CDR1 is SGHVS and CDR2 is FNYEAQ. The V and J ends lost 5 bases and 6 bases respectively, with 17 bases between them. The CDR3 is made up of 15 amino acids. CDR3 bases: TGTGCCAGCAGCGCAGAAAGGGGCGGGACCAATGAGCAGTTCTTC. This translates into CASSAERGGTNEQFF. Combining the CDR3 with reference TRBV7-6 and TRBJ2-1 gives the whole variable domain GAGVSQSPRYKVTKRGQDVALRCDPISGHVSLYWYRQALGQGPEFLTYFNYEAQQDKSGLPNDRFSAERPEGSISTLTIQRTEQRDSAMYRCASSAERGGTNEQFFGPGTRLTVL.

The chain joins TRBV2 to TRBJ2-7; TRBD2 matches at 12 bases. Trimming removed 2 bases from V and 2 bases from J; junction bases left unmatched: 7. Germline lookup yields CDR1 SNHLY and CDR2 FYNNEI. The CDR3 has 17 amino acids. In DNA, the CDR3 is TGTGCCAGCAGTGAAAGGCTAGCGGGAGGGTCAACCTACGAGCAGTACTTC. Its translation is CASSERLAGGSTYEQYF.

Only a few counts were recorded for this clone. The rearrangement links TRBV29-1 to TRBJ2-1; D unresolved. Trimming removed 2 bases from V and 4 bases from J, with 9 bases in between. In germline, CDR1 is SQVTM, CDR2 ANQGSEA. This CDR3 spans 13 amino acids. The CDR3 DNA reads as TGCAGCGTTGAACTTGGCGGTTACAATGAGCAGTTCTTC. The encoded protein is CSVELGGYNEQFF.

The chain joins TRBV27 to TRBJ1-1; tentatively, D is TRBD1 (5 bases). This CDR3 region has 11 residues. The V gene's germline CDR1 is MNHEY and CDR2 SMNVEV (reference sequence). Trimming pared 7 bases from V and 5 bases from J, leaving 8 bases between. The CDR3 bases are TGTGCCAGCATGAAGGGGACTGAAGCTTTCTTT. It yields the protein CASMKGTEAFF.

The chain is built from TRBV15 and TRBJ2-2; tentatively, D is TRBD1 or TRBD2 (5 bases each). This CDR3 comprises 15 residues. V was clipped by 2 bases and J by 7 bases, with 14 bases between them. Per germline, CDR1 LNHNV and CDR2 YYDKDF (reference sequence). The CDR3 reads CATSRRRRGVGELFF. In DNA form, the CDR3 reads TGTGCCACCAGCAGACGGAGGAGAGGGGTCGGGGAGCTGTTTTTT.

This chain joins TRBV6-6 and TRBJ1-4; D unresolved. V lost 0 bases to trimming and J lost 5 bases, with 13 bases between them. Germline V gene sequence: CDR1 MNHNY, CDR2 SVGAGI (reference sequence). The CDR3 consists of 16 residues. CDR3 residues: CASSYSLGPKNEKLFF. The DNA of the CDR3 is TGTGCCAGCAGTTACTCATTAGGACCAAAAAATGAAAAACTGTTTTTT.